The source of this T cell receptor beta chain is a study of regulatory T cells in long-lasting Graves disease. The ends were cut back, 3 bases at V and 3 bases at J, with 8 bases in the middle. The germline V gene encodes CDR1 WSHSY and CDR2 SAAADI. The CDR3 length is 13 residues. For TCR beta, libraries came from iRepertoire HTBI primers and Arm-PCR of CDR3 regions. TCRdb fed the multiplex PCR reads into MiXCR, producing one record per CDR3 protein. In the table there are almost 350,000 distinct CDR3 sequences, 20% of which are singletons. Time point denoted: persistent/refractory GD, antithyroid drugs over 5 years with positive TRAb. Construction of the TCR library relied on RNA isolated from PBMCs. This clonotype was observed at least ten times.

The origin of this receptor is a female donor with Graves disease. The chain uses TRBV10-2 and TRBJ2-5; D not certain. This material consisted of peripheral blood mononuclear cells (PBMCs), taken when the disease was refractory, from a patient treated with antithyroid drugs. The CDR3 coding sequence is TGCGCCAGCAGTGAACCCCATGAAGAGACCCAGTACTTC. Amino acid sequence: CASSEPHEETQYF.